These 8 T cell receptor beta chains originate from one sample sequenced in a study of blood T cell repertoires in COVID-19. Sequenced by immunoSEQ multiplex PCR; TCRdb stores in-frame clones only, minus some. The data show roughly 100,000 clones, 80% to 90% seen once. The specimen was peripheral blood. All receptors derive from a man aged 60-69 years with acute or convalescent COVID-19.

The rearrangement links TRBV11-2 to TRBJ2-5; perhaps TRBD1 as D (5 bases). Trimming took 5 bases from V and 5 from J, leaving 18 bases between them. The germline gives CDR1 SGHAT, CDR2 FQNNGV. The CDR3 extends over 15 amino acids. The CDR3 loop reads CASSPEQAEWETQYF. The CDR3, as DNA: TGTGCCAGCAGCCCTGAACAGGCTGAATGGGAGACCCAGTACTTC.

The CDR3 nucleotides read TGTGCCAGCAGCTTAGGTTCCGGGACAGGGTGGGAGCAGTACTTC. Translated: CASSLGSGTGWEQYF. The chain links TRBV11-2 to TRBJ2-7, with 9 positions matching TRBD1. The V gene end was trimmed by 1 base and the J gene end by 7 bases; junction bases not matched to a gene: 8. This CDR3 spans 15 amino acids. The germline gives CDR1 SGHAT, CDR2 FQNNGV.

This clone occurred a few times. V gene TRBV7-6 combines with J gene TRBJ2-1, with 8 bases aligning to TRBD2. The J segment lost 4 bases and the V segment lost 5 bases, leaving 13 bases of the junction unmatched. The CDR3 totals 17 residues. Germline values: CDR1 SGHVS, CDR2 FNYEAQ. This chain's CDR3 is CASSPLGGLAGYNEQFF. CDR3 bases: TGTGCCAGCAGCCCACTGGGGGGGCTAGCGGGTTACAATGAGCAGTTCTTC.

The table lists this clone with a few counts. V usage is TRBV6-2 or TRBV6-3 and J usage is TRBJ1-2, with 7 bases that match TRBD1. The germline V gene encodes CDR1 MNHEY and CDR2 SVGEGT. V gave up 0 bases and J gave up 10 bases; unmatched junction bases: 8. This CDR3 is built from 14 residues. The DNA for the CDR3 is TGTGCCAGCAGTTACTCGGGACAGTTTTCTCTCTACACCTTC. It codes for CASSYSGQFSLYTF.

This chain connects TRBV28 to TRBJ2-7, with TRBD1 identical over 7 bases. The trim removed 6 bases at V and 3 bases at J, leaving 8 bases unmatched. CDR1 and CDR2 (germline): MDHEN, SYDVKM. The CDR3 spans 14 residues. The CDR3 region has the DNA TGTGCCAGCAGAACGACAGGGATTAGCTACGAGCAGTACTTC. Encoded protein: CASRTTGISYEQYF.

This chain uses TRBV7-3 with TRBJ1-1; tentative D call: TRBD1 (6 bases). The CDR3 is made up of 14 amino acids. V lost 4 bases to trimming and J lost 1 base, with 10 bases between them. Germline CDR1 is SGHTA and CDR2 is FQGTGA. DNA of the CDR3: TGTGCCAGCAGCTCGGGACACTCGAACACTGAAGCTTTCTTT. Translated, it gives CASSSGHSNTEAFF.

The rearrangement uses TRBV9 and TRBJ1-6; TRBD1 aligns across 9 bases. The CDR3 consists of 18 residues. The ends lost 0 bases at V and 5 bases at J; junction bases unmatched: 9. Germline lookup yields CDR1 SGDLS and CDR2 YYNGEE. The CDR3 coding sequence is TGTGCCAGCAGCGTAGACGTCGGGACAGGGATGCATAATTCACCCCTCCACTTT. This translates into CASSVDVGTGMHNSPLHF.

The chain links TRBV6-5 to TRBJ1-2; 8 positions agree with TRBD1. V was clipped by 6 bases and J by 10 bases; unmatched bases: 10. Per germline, CDR1 MNHEY and CDR2 SVGAGI. This CDR3 spans 13 amino acids. The CDR3 here is CASSTGQGRNYTF. As DNA, the CDR3 is TGTGCCAGCAGCACAGGACAGGGACGAAACTACACCTTC.